What follows is one T cell receptor (beta chain) and its context. It lacks a known antigen. Base qualities are not provided; no much larger clone lies one nucleotide away. In the same sample, other DNA sequences code for this CDR3. TCRbeta CDR3 regions were amplified from genomic DNA by means of the immunoSEQ Assay, a bias-controlled multiplex PCR. Regarding the original processing steps: Nucleated cell counts per sample were estimated from amplification of reference gene primers within the assay. To quantify the absolute abundance of each unique TCRbeta CDR3 rearrangement, sequence reads were collapsed and filtered. For each sample, productive Simpson clonality was calculated as the square root of Simpson's diversity index across productive rearrangements. TCRdb took over this immuneACCESS table, retaining in-frame rearrangements with V and J assigned. Such tables are incomplete; in checked studies, under half of the missing clones stem from an unresolved V gene, and the remainder is unexplained. V and J calls and clone size are as listed in that table; D and trimming were resolved from the DNA. In all, the sample holds 140,000 to 150,000 clones, and 88% of those were seen once. The ten largest make up approximately 2% of the sample.

The sample belongs to a study of blood T cell repertoires in COVID-19 (dated by TCRdb to between 2020 and 2021). Background for the entire study: Samples from collaborators originated in the United States, Italy and Spain and spanned both the acute and convalescent phases of COVID-19. The prospective study material was composed of cDNA or gDNA derived from T cells, B-cell-depleted T cells, or PBMCs. Where available, HLA class I and class II types were obtained from metadata supplied by the sample provider rather than from assay-based typing. A de-identified subject ID, COVID-19 status, age in years and sex were almost always included in the sample metadata. Subjects who had been exposed to COVID-19, were actively infected with it, or had recovered from it provided the deeply sampled blood TCRbeta repertoires that made up the dataset. A freely available public database, intended as a resource for researchers studying the immune response to SARS-CoV-2, is where the repertoires were released. The samples were drawn from two sources: the first 160 participants of the ongoing ImmuneRACE study, and about 1,300 subjects contributed by 6 global collaborators. Results the study describes overall, beyond this receptor: The quantity of clinical and demographic metadata differed by source and by participant and was supplied without curation.

Whole blood was collected in K2EDTA tubes by collaborating institutions according to the institutions' own protocols. Collaborator samples were shipped for TCRbeta analysis as frozen whole blood, isolated PBMCs, or DNA extracted from either sample type. This clonotype was sampled from an older man with acute or convalescent COVID-19. The sequenced sample consisted of peripheral blood.

CDR3 region: CASSYTRNTEAFF. The bases read TGTGCCAGCAGTTACACCAGGAACACTGAAGCTTTCTTT. The rearranged segments are TRBV6-2 or TRBV6-3 and TRBJ1-1, with no confidently assigned D gene. CDR1 and CDR2 are drawn from the germline V gene: MNHEY, SVGEGT. The CDR3 starts with the cysteine, ends with the phenylalanine, and has 13 residues. Solely the CDR3 DNA is kept, with 39 bases framed from the first base. Trimming costs V 2 bases and J 1 base, and their ends lie 5 bases apart.